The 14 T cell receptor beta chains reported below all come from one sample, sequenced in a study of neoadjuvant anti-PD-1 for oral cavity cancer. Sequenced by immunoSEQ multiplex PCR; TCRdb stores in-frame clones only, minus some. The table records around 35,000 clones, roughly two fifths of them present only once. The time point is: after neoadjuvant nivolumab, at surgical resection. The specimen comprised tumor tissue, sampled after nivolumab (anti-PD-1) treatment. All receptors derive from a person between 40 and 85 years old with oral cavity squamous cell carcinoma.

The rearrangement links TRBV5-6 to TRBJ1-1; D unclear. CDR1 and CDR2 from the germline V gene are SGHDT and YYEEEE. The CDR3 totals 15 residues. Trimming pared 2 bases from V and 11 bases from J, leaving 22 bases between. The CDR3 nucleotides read TGTGCCAGCAGCTTCGGCACGAACCTTCCGTCTGGGGCTTTCTTT. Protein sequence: CASSFGTNLPSGAFF.

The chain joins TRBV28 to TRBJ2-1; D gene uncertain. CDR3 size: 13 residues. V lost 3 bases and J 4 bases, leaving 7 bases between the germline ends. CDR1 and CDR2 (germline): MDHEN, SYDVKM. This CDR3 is CASSLPQYNEQFF. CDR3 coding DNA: TGTGCCAGCAGTTTGCCCCAATACAATGAGCAGTTCTTC.

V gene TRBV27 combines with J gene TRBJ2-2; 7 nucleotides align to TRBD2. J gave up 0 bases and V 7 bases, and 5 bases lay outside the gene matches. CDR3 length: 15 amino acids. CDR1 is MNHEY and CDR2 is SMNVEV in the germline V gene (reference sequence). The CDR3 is CASTFGGANTGELFF. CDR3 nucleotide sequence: TGTGCCAGCACCTTTGGGGGGGCGAACACCGGGGAGCTGTTTTTT.

The CDR3 coding sequence is TGTGCCAGCAGTTACTCCTTCGGGGAGCTGTTTTTT. This gives the protein CASSYSFGELFF. V gene TRBV6-5 combines with J gene TRBJ2-2; D gene ambiguous. Per the germline V gene, CDR1 is MNHEY and CDR2 is SVGAGI. Trimming stripped 0 bases from V and 7 bases from J, with 3 bases between. This CDR3 region has 12 residues.

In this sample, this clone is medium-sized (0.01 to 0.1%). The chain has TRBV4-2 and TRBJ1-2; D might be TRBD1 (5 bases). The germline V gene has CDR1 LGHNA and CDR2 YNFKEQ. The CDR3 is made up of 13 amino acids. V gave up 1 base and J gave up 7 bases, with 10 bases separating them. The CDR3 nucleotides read TGTGCCAGCAGCCAAGGACAGTCGGCTGGCTACACCTTC. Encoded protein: CASSQGQSAGYTF.

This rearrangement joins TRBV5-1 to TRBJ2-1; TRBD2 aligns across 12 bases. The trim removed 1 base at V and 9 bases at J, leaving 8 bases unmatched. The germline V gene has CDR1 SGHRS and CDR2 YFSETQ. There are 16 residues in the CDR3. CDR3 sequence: CASSLWATSGGSEQFF. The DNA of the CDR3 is TGCGCCAGCAGCTTGTGGGCGACTAGCGGGGGTAGTGAGCAGTTCTTC. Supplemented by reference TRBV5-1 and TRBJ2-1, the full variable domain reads KAGVTQTPRYLIKTRGQQVTLSCSPISGHRSVSWYQQTPGQGLQFLFEYFSETQRNKGNFPGRFSGRQFSNSRSEMNVSTLELGDSALYLCASSLWATSGGSEQFFGPGTRLTVL.

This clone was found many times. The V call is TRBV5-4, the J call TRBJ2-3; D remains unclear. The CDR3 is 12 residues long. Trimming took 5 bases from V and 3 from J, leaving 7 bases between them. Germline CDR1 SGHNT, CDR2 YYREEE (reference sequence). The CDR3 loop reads CASRGRTDTQYF. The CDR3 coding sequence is TGTGCCAGCAGGGGTCGGACAGATACGCAGTATTTT.

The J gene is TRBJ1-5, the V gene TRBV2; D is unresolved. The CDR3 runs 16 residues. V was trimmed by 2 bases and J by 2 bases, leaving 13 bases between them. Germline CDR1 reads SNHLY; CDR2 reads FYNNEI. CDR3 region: CASSEFAFRGNQPQHF. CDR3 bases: TGTGCCAGCAGTGAATTTGCGTTTCGGGGCAATCAGCCCCAGCATTTT.

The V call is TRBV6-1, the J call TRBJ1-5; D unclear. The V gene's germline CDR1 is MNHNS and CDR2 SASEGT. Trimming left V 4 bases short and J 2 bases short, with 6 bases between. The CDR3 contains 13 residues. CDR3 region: CASSGEGNQPQHF. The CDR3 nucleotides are TGTGCCAGCAGTGGGGAGGGCAATCAGCCCCAGCATTTT.

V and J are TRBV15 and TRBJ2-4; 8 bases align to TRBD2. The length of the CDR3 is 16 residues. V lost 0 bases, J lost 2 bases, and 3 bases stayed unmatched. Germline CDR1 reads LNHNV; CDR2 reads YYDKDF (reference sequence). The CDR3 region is CATSRDGGASKNIQYF. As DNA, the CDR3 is TGTGCCACCAGCAGAGACGGGGGGGCGTCCAAAAACATTCAGTACTTC. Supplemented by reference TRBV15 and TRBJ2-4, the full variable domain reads DAMVIQNPRYQVTQFGKPVTLSCSQTLNHNVMYWYQQKSSQAPKLLFHYYDKDFNNEADTPDNFQSRRPNTSFCFLDIRSPGLGDTAMYLCATSRDGGASKNIQYFGAGTRLSVL.

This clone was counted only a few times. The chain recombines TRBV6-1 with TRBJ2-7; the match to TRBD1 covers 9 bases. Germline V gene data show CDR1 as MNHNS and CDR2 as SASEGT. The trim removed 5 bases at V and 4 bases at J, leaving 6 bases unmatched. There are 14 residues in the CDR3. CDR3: CASSLQGAGYEQYF. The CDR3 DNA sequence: TGTGCCAGCAGTCTACAGGGGGCAGGATACGAGCAGTACTTC.

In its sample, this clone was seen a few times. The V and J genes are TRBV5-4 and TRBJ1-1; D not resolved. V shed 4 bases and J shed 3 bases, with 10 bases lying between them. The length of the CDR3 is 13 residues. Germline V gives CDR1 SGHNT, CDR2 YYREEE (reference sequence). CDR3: CASSPSYDTEAFF. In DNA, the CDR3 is TGTGCCAGCAGCCCCAGTTACGACACTGAAGCTTTCTTT.

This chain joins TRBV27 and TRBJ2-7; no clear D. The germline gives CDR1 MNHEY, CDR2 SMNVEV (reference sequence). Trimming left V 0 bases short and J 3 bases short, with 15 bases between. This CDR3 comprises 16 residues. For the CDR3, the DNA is TGTGCCAGCAGTTTATCCAGGCGCCTACCCGGCTACGAGCAGTACTTC. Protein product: CASSLSRRLPGYEQYF.

The CDR3 nucleotides read TGTGCCAGCAGCTTAGACGTCGGACACGCTTACGAGCAGTACTTC. This codes for CASSLDVGHAYEQYF. J is TRBJ2-7 and V is TRBV11-2; D possibly corresponds to TRBD1 (5 bases). This CDR3 has 15 amino acids. Looked up from germline, CDR1 is SGHAT and CDR2 is FQNNGV. With 0 bases removed from V and 4 bases from J, the gap between germline ends came to 13 bases.